Here is one T cell receptor (beta chain) with its context. The antigen it recognizes is unknown. No much larger clone is present one base from it, and per-base qualities are unavailable. Expansion of CD8+CD57+ cells had been shown by flow cytometry in the patients chosen for sequencing. Every patient had severe acquired aplastic anemia, diagnosed using the International Study of Aplastic Anemia and Agranulocytosis and Camitta criteria. At the time blood was sampled, none of the patients had received any therapy. The study deep-sequenced TCR repertoires of sorted CD4+ and CD8+ blood T cells from severe aplastic anemia patients and healthy subjects. Patients were enrolled under clinicaltrials.gov protocols 00001620, 01623167, 00001397, 00071045, 00081523 and 00961064 in the USA. Ficoll-Paque density gradient centrifugation was used to isolate peripheral blood mononuclear cells. Before DNA extraction, CD4+ and CD8+ T cells were sorted with FACS or magnetic beads.

Profiling of TCR beta VDJ combinations and CDR3 sequences used genomic DNA as the template. An Illumina HiSeq 2000 was used for TCR repertoire sequencing. Regarding the original processing steps: Repertoire assessment relied on Simpson's diversity index, CDR3 size and DJ length profiles, and TRBV/TRBJ rearrangement plots. The immunodominant clone was defined as the most abundant DNA sequence in deep sequencing data. CDR3 amino acid sequences were screened for sharing across subjects and compared with published repertoires and the VDJdb database. The raw public data were reprocessed by TCRdb itself: fastp quality trimming at Q25, MiXCR clonotype calling, in-frame beta chains only. A single entry per CDR3 protein holds the most common genes and DNA from its merged rows. What appears here as the V and J calls and clone size reflects TCRdb's work, not the paper's. This sample holds about 160,000 distinct CDR3 sequences; roughly 50% were observed only once. The ten biggest clones cover 3.2% of the sample.

The data originate from a study of CD8+CD57+ T cells in acquired aplastic anemia listed by TCRdb under 2018. For the study in its entirety: A mean of around 3.3 ug of DNA, ranging from roughly 0.19 to 27.4 ug, was extracted from sorted CD4+ and CD8+ cells. CD8+CD57+ expansion was defined as a frequency above the mean frequency observed in healthy subjects. The paper's findings and limits, for the study overall: No significant difference in CD8+ Simpson's diversity was found between patients and healthy controls (P=0.060). Roughly 30 CD8+ CDR3 sequences were shared between patients and controls but appeared highly expressed in patients and within their immunodominant clones.

Per the germline V gene, KGHDR is the CDR1 and SFDVKD is the CDR2. The CDR3 has 11 amino acids, counting the end cysteine and phenylalanine. Just CDR3 DNA is preserved here, 33 bases in frame from base 1. V loses 2 bases, J loses 8 bases, and the germline ends lie 3 bases apart. The sequence was obtained from a human donor with aplastic anemia. Sequenced material: sorted CD4+, CD8+, or CD8+CD57+ T cells (not recorded which) from PBMCs. The chain uses TRBV24-1 and TRBJ2-1; the D gene identity is not certain. The DNA sequence is TGTGCCACCAGTGATTCCTATGAGCAGTTCTTC. This translates into CATSDSYEQFF.